These 15 T cell receptor beta chains were all obtained from the same sample, sequenced in a study of tumor-infiltrating lymphocytes in primary liver carcinoma. Germline DNA was also extracted, and blood RNA was taken from unsorted whole blood. TCR beta cDNA was prepared out of around 460 ng total RNA by means of a constant-region primer. Amplification in three nested multiplex PCR rounds with slightly modified ARM-PCR gave rise to TCR beta libraries. Use of TRBV1-TRBV30 forward primers with a C-beta reverse primer characterized the first two PCR rounds, which lasted about 9 cycles each. TCRdb reprocessed the multiplex PCR reads via MiXCR and lists one record per CDR3 protein. The repertoire holds 330,000 or so distinct CDR3 sequences, with less than 75% as singletons. Specimen: peripheral blood. These TCRs come from a man in his forties with primary liver carcinoma and hepatitis B virus infection.

About this clonotype itself: Just one base apart from a much larger clone, this may be a read error. The chain joins TRBV29-1 to TRBJ2-7, with D perhaps given as TRBD1 or TRBD2 (5 bases each). The germline V gene encodes CDR1 SQVTM and CDR2 ANQGSEA. This CDR3 comprises 14 residues. The CDR3 loop reads CGVFEGRGSNEQYF. Here the CDR3 DNA reads TGCGGCGTGTTCGAGGGAAGGGGTAGCAACGAGCAGTACTTC.

As concerns this clonotype: It may be a read error: a sequence one base away is much more abundant. V gene TRBV12-5 combines with J gene TRBJ2-7; 9 bases match TRBD1. This CDR3 has 18 amino acids. Germline values: CDR1 LGHNT, CDR2 FRNRAP. The CDR3 loop is CVSGLVSDWDRASYEQYF. As DNA, the CDR3 is TGTGTTAGTGGTTTGGTATCAGACTGGGACAGGGCCTCCTACGAGCAGTACTTC. The whole variable domain, remainder taken from reference TRBV12-5 and TRBJ2-7, is DARVTQTPRHKVTEMGQEVTMRCQPILGHNTVFWYRQTMMQGLELLAYFRNRAPLDDSGMPKDRFSAEMPDATLATLKIQPSEPRDSAVYFCVSGLVSDWDRASYEQYFGPGTRLTVT.

About this clonotype itself: Its ends do not fully match the called genes, so a read error is possible. The rearrangement links TRBV10-3 to TRBJ2-2, with 12 bases that match TRBD2. Germline lookup yields CDR1 ENHRY and CDR2 SYGVKD. This CDR3 contains 15 residues. Here the CDR3 reads CAIGGLAGPTGELLF. The CDR3, as DNA: TGTGCCATCGGTGGACTAGCGGGACCCACCGGGGAGCTGTTATTT.

Note on this clonotype: With a much larger clone just one base away, this may be a read error. The chain employs TRBV29-1 and TRBJ2-3; 8 positions match TRBD1. CDR3 size: 16 residues. V lost 0 bases to trimming and J lost 3 bases; unmatched junction nucleotides: 8. Germline assignment: CDR1 SQVTM and CDR2 ANQGSEA. The CDR3 coding sequence is TGCAGCGTTGAAGACGACAGGGGACAGTGGACAGATACGCAGTATTTT. Translated, it gives CSVEDDRGQWTDTQYF.

This clonotype occurred a few times. The V call is TRBV4-1, the J call TRBJ1-6; D ambiguous. V dropped 0 bases and J dropped 0 bases, with 9 bases sitting between them. CDR1 and CDR2 from the germline V gene are MGHRA and YSYEKL. The CDR3 covers 17 residues. The CDR3 sequence is CASSQEQASSYNSPLHF. The CDR3 DNA sequence: TGCGCCAGCAGCCAAGAGCAGGCTAGCTCCTATAATTCACCCCTCCACTTT.

The chain uses TRBV6-6 and TRBJ2-2; perhaps TRBD1 as D (6 bases). Trimming left V 6 bases short and J 4 bases short, with 15 bases between. The CDR3 is 15 amino acids. Germline V gene lookup returns CDR1 MNHNY and CDR2 SVGAGI (reference sequence). The CDR3 DNA reads as TGTGCCAGCAGCCTCCTGCAGGGGAGCACCGGGGAGCTGTTTTTT. As protein: CASSLLQGSTGELFF.

Of note for this clonotype: One junction end does not reproduce the germline sequence, and a read error may be involved. CDR3 sequence reads: CACSHPPTGIYNEQFF. The CDR3 nucleotides are TGCGCCTGCAGCCACCCCCCTACAGGGATATACAATGAGCAGTTCTTC. The chain has TRBV4-1 and TRBJ2-1, with TRBD1 as a possible D gene (6 bases). CDR3 length equals 16 residues. CDR1 is MGHRA and CDR2 is YSYEKL in the germline V gene.

To note about this clonotype: Possible read error: a much larger clone is one base away. The chain employs TRBV12-3 or TRBV12-4 and TRBJ2-1; the match to TRBD1 covers 9 bases. The V segment lost 8 bases and the J segment 6 bases; nucleotides outside the gene matches: 14. The CDR3 spans 16 residues. The CDR3, as DNA: TGTGCCAGCGGTCTTGTTACGGGACAGGGTGCCAATGAGCAGTTCTTC. This codes for CASGLVTGQGANEQFF.

This clonotype has a count of ten or more. The V and J genes are TRBV6-5 and TRBJ1-2; D is perhaps TRBD1 (6 bases). Germline V gene lookup returns CDR1 MNHEY and CDR2 SVGAGI. V dropped 6 bases and J dropped 8 bases, with 16 bases sitting between them. This CDR3 has 13 residues. CDR3: CASSPTSDRGYTF. The CDR3 DNA is TGTGCCAGCAGCCCCACCTCAGACAGGGGCTACACCTTC.

The chain couples TRBV6-5 to TRBJ2-5, with TRBD2 as a possible D gene (5 bases). V gave up 6 bases and J gave up 3 bases, with 14 bases separating them. This CDR3 comprises 14 residues. CDR1 is MNHEY, CDR2 SVGAGI, per germline. The CDR3 here is CASSQTEAKETQYF. CDR3 sequence (DNA): TGTGCCAGCAGCCAGACGGAGGCTAAAGAGACCCAGTACTTC.

As regards this clonotype: It is likely a read error, because the conserved phenylalanine at the end of the CDR3 is missing. The chain recombines TRBV28 with TRBJ2-5; TRBD1 or TRBD2 may be the D gene (5 bases each). The CDR3 extends over 14 amino acids. V lost 3 bases and J 0 bases, leaving 8 bases between the germline ends. The germline V gene has CDR1 MDHEN and CDR2 SYDVKM. CDR3 nucleotides: TGTGCCAGCAGTTTCCGGGGCTACCAAGAGACCCAGTACTTA. Amino acids: CASSFRGYQETQYL.

The chain recombines TRBV6-4 with TRBJ2-6; D may be TRBD1 (6 bases). Germline V gene lookup returns CDR1 MRHNA and CDR2 SNTAGT. Trimming took off 11 bases at V and 13 bases at J, with 18 bases between the two ends. The length of the CDR3 is 12 residues. In DNA, the CDR3 is TGTGCCGCCATGAACAGGGTTGGGGTCCTGACTTTC. Translating it yields CAAMNRVGVLTF.

The chain carries TRBV7-6 and TRBJ2-3; TRBD1 agrees at 7 bases. The germline V gene has CDR1 SGHVS and CDR2 FNYEAQ. V dropped 0 bases and J dropped 5; count of bases not matched to a gene: 2. The CDR3 is 14 amino acids. The DNA for the CDR3 is TGTGCCAGCAGCTTAGCGGCAGGGGGAGATACGCAGTATTTT. This translates into CASSLAAGGDTQYF.

The chain combines TRBV6-5 with TRBJ2-3, with 12 positions matching TRBD2. Germline V gene lookup returns CDR1 MNHEY and CDR2 SVGAGI. After removal of 5 bases from V and 2 bases from J, the junction contained 11 bases not matched to a gene. CDR3 size: 18 residues. In nucleotides, the CDR3 is TGTGCCAGCAGTGGGACTAGCGGGCTCCGTTCCCACACAGATACGCAGTATTTT. Translation gives CASSGTSGLRSHTDTQYF.

This clonotype was seen only once. The chain couples TRBV6-2 or TRBV6-3 to TRBJ2-1; D is perhaps TRBD1 or TRBD2 (5 bases each). Per germline, CDR1 MNHEY and CDR2 SVGEGT. V lost 5 bases and J lost 7, with 18 bases in between. The CDR3 is 15 amino acids. DNA of the CDR3: TGTGCCAGCAGTACCCCGCCCATATGGGGGAATGAGCAGTTCTTC. It translates to CASSTPPIWGNEQFF.